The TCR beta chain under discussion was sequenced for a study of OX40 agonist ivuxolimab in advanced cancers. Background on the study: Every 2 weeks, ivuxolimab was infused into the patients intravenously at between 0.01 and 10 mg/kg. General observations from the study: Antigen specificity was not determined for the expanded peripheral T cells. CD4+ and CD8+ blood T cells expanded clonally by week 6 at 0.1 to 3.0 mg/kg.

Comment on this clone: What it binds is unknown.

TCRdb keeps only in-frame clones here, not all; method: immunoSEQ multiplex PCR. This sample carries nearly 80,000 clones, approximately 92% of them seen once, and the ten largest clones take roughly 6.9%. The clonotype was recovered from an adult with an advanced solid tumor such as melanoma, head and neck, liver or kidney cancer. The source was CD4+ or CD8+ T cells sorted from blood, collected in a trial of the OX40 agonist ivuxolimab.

The CDR3 nucleotides read TGTGCCAGCAGTATCTCTTCGGTCGGATTTGGGGCCAACGTCCTGACTTTC. It yields the protein CASSISSVGFGANVLTF. The rearrangement joins TRBV28 to TRBJ2-6, with no clear D. The CDR3 sequence is 17 residues long. V lost 5 bases to trimming and J lost 3 bases, with 17 bases between them. Germline loops: CDR1 MDHEN, CDR2 SYDVKM.